The 19 T cell receptor beta chains given below trace back to one sample, sequenced in a study of shared clonotypes between healthy human individuals (TCRdb year 2020). The receptor library was made with the immunoSEQ multiplex PCR assay. TCRdb holds this immuneACCESS table with in-frame rearrangements only. Some clones are missing; in checked studies, unresolved V genes explain under half, and the rest has no known cause. Here the sample has about 1.1 million clones; 75% to 85% occur a single time. The ten largest clones take up roughly 0.57% of the sample. The sample was memory CD4+ T cells from PBMCs. According to the study, the label for this sample's cell subset or site signals: CD45RA-negative fraction. The receptors were sampled from a man younger than 35 in good health. Some clones in this sample may be carry-over from other donors' samples.

The chain carries TRBV27 and TRBJ1-1; no firm D call. The germline gives CDR1 MNHEY, CDR2 SMNVEV (reference sequence). V was pared by 6 bases and J by 1 base, with 6 bases between. This CDR3 has 12 amino acids. The CDR3 protein is CASRGRNTEAFF. As DNA, the CDR3 is TGTGCCAGCAGGGGTCGGAACACTGAAGCTTTCTTT.

The rearrangement joins TRBV7-2 to TRBJ2-1; TRBD2 matches 10 bases. In germline, CDR1 is SGHTA, CDR2 FQGNSA. The CDR3 sequence is 15 residues long. Trimming at V came to 3 bases and at J to 9 bases, leaving 8 bases not matched to a gene. The CDR3 DNA sequence: TGTGCCAGCAGCTTTCGGCTAGCGGGAGTAGCTGAGCAGTTCTTC. Its translation: CASSFRLAGVAEQFF.

V and J are TRBV5-1 and TRBJ2-1; D is unresolved. The germline V and J ends were trimmed by 2 bases and 4 bases, with 16 bases remaining between them. CDR3 length equals 16 residues. CDR1 is SGHRS, CDR2 YFSETQ, per germline. The CDR3 loop is CASSLSTPPAYNEQFF. Here the CDR3 DNA reads TGCGCCAGCAGCTTATCGACTCCTCCCGCGTACAATGAGCAGTTCTTC. Supplemented by reference TRBV5-1 and TRBJ2-1, the full variable domain reads KAGVTQTPRYLIKTRGQQVTLSCSPISGHRSVSWYQQTPGQGLQFLFEYFSETQRNKGNFPGRFSGRQFSNSRSEMNVSTLELGDSALYLCASSLSTPPAYNEQFFGPGTRLTVL.

In the case of this clone: It may be a read error: a sequence one base away is much more abundant. V and J are TRBV15 and TRBJ1-4; D uncertain. The V gene's germline CDR1 is LNHNV and CDR2 YYDKDF (reference sequence). Trimming removed 5 bases from V and 0 bases from J, with 7 bases in between. The CDR3 contains 14 residues. The CDR3 DNA follows: TGTGCCACCAGCCTGCAATCAACTAATGAAAAACTGTTTTTT. As protein: CATSLQSTNEKLFF.

DNA of the CDR3: TGTGCCAGCAGCCAAGCCCGGGCCCAGTTCTTC. Its protein is CASSQARAQFF. The J gene is TRBJ2-1, the V gene TRBV14; D ambiguous. This CDR3 contains 11 residues. The germline V gene encodes CDR1 SGHDN and CDR2 FVKESK. Trimming took 1 base from V and 13 from J, leaving 8 bases between them.

V gene TRBV5-1 combines with J gene TRBJ1-2; perhaps TRBD1 as D (6 bases). Germline lookup yields CDR1 SGHRS and CDR2 YFSETQ. This CDR3 spans 16 amino acids. Trimming pared 5 bases from V and 8 bases from J, leaving 25 bases between. The CDR3, as DNA: TGCGCCAGCAGTATGAGCCGTGGACAGCTCGGCGAGGGCTACACCTTC. This gives the protein CASSMSRGQLGEGYTF.

The chain carries TRBV29-1 and TRBJ2-4, with TRBD1 matching over 8 bases. V lost 3 bases, J lost 5 bases, and 9 bases stayed unmatched. Germline CDR1 is SQVTM and CDR2 is ANQGSEA. The CDR3 extends over 15 amino acids. CDR3 sequence: CSVDIPSGGENIQYF. The CDR3 bases are TGCAGCGTTGACATCCCTTCAGGGGGCGAAAACATTCAGTACTTC.

A remark on this clone: A clone one base away is much larger, so this may be a read error. The conserved phenylalanine or tryptophan normally closing the CDR3 is absent here, so this likely arose from a read error. The V and J genes are TRBV11-2 and TRBJ2-7, with D perhaps TRBD1 or TRBD2 (6 bases each). Trimming cost V 3 bases and J 6 bases, with 15 bases left between them. From germline, CDR1 is SGHAT and CDR2 FQNNGV. CDR3 size: 14 residues. The CDR3 DNA follows: TGTGCCAGCAGCTTGGGCTTTGGGGGGCGCGAGCAGTACTCC. It is translated as CASSLGFGGREQYS.

The rearrangement joins TRBV6-5 to TRBJ2-2; D is possibly TRBD1 (6 bases). V was trimmed by 1 base and J by 5 bases, leaving 8 bases between them. Per the germline V gene, CDR1 is MNHEY and CDR2 is SVGAGI. CDR3 size: 14 residues. The CDR3 protein is CASSYFRGTGELFF. For the CDR3, the DNA is TGTGCCAGCAGTTACTTCAGGGGAACCGGGGAGCTGTTTTTT.

The J gene is TRBJ2-2, the V gene TRBV7-9; 12 positions agree with TRBD2. The germline V gene has CDR1 SEHNR and CDR2 FQNEAQ (reference sequence). CDR3 length: 18 residues. The J segment lost 4 bases and the V segment lost 1 base, leaving 7 bases of the junction unmatched. CDR3 loop: CASSLGTSGIRVTGELFF. DNA for the CDR3: TGTGCCAGCAGCTTAGGGACTAGCGGGATCCGAGTCACCGGGGAGCTGTTTTTT.

This clone has a single count. The chain couples TRBV9 to TRBJ2-7, with D possibly being TRBD1 (7 bases). The V gene's germline CDR1 is SGDLS and CDR2 YYNGEE. Trimming left V 0 bases short and J 6 bases short, with 19 bases between. The CDR3 runs to 16 residues. The CDR3: CASSVAGLGQGGEQYF. CDR3 sequence (DNA): TGTGCCAGCAGCGTAGCTGGATTAGGGCAGGGGGGCGAGCAGTACTTC.

V and J are TRBV9 and TRBJ2-3, with 7 positions matching TRBD1. Germline V gene data show CDR1 as SGDLS and CDR2 as YYNGEE. The CDR3 length is 15 residues. Germline trimming cut 0 bases from V and 4 bases from J; bases unmatched to any gene: 5. The CDR3 reads CASSVVAGGPDTQYF. The CDR3 DNA reads as TGTGCCAGCAGCGTAGTGGCAGGGGGTCCAGATACGCAGTATTTT. The variable domain in full, completed from reference TRBV9 and TRBJ2-3, reads DSGVTQTPKHLITATGQRVTLRCSPRSGDLSVYWYQQSLDQGLQFLIQYYNGEERAKGNILERFSAQQFPDLHSELNLSSLELGDSALYFCASSVVAGGPDTQYFGPGTRLTVL.

The table lists this clone with a few counts. This chain links TRBV27 with TRBJ2-3; D gene ambiguous. The CDR3 runs to 13 residues. V lost 5 bases and J lost 8, with 14 bases in between. Germline CDR1 MNHEY, CDR2 SMNVEV (reference sequence). CDR3 region: CASSLTRKVTQYF. The CDR3 nucleotides read TGTGCCAGCAGTCTTACCCGGAAGGTTACGCAGTATTTT.

This chain links TRBV7-3 with TRBJ1-1; D not certain. Germline CDR1 is SGHTA and CDR2 is FQGTGA. The CDR3 runs to 14 residues. The V end lost 5 bases, the J end lost 0 bases, and 10 bases lay between the germline ends. CDR3 residues: CASSPSGLNTEAFF. CDR3 DNA sequence: TGTGCCAGCAGCCCCTCCGGGCTGAACACTGAAGCTTTCTTT.

The chain is built from TRBV30 and TRBJ1-3; 9 nucleotides line up with TRBD1. J gave up 4 bases and V 5 bases, and 9 bases lay outside the gene matches. CDR3 length equals 15 residues. The germline CDR1 and CDR2 sequences are GTSNPN and SVGIG (reference sequence). Here the CDR3 DNA reads TGTGCCTGGGCCCGGGACAGGGCAGGCGGAAACACCATATATTTT. As protein: CAWARDRAGGNTIYF. Full variable domain (outside the CDR3, taken from reference TRBV30 and TRBJ1-3): SQTIHQWPATLVQPVGSPLSLECTVEGTSNPNLYWYRQAAGRGLQLLFYSVGIGQISSEVPQNLSASRPQDRQFILSSKKLLLSDSGFYLCAWARDRAGGNTIYFGEGSWLTVV.

The chain couples TRBV10-3 to TRBJ1-1; 8 positions match TRBD1. Germline V CDR1 and CDR2: ENHRY, SYGVKD. The V segment lost 4 bases and the J segment 0 bases; nucleotides outside the gene matches: 1. The CDR3 is 14 amino acids. CDR3 amino acids: CAISAGQVNTEAFF. Here the CDR3 DNA reads TGTGCCATCAGTGCGGGACAGGTGAACACTGAAGCTTTCTTT.

The chain recombines TRBV5-1 with TRBJ2-4; D possibly corresponds to TRBD2 (7 bases). The length of the CDR3 is 13 residues. V gave up 6 bases and J gave up 9 bases, with 16 bases separating them. Germline lookup yields CDR1 SGHRS and CDR2 YFSETQ. This chain's CDR3 is CASTREGEGIQYF. The CDR3 nucleotides read TGCGCCAGCACAAGGGAGGGGGAGGGCATTCAGTACTTC.

CDR3 bases: TGTGCCAGCAGCTTCGGACTCGCCCTGGGTGGGGTGGAGACCCAGTACTTC. It is translated as CASSFGLALGGVETQYF. V is TRBV5-5 and J is TRBJ2-5; possibly TRBD2 for D (5 bases). With 2 bases removed from V and 5 bases from J, the gap between germline ends came to 22 bases. Germline CDR1 SGHKS, CDR2 YYEKEE (reference sequence). The CDR3 runs to 17 residues.

The chain has TRBV18 and TRBJ1-1; D not resolved. The germline gives CDR1 KGHSH, CDR2 LQKENI. V dropped 3 bases and J dropped 4 bases, with 12 bases sitting between them. The CDR3 spans 14 residues. The CDR3 sequence is CASSPRIEGTEAFF. The DNA of the CDR3 is TGTGCCAGCTCACCGCGGATTGAGGGCACTGAAGCTTTCTTT. Combining the CDR3 with reference TRBV18 and TRBJ1-1 gives the whole variable domain NAGVMQNPRHLVRRRGQEARLRCSPMKGHSHVYWYRQLPEEGLKFMVYLQKENIIDESGMPKERFSAEFPKEGPSILRIQQVVRGDSAAYFCASSPRIEGTEAFFGQGTRLTVV.